Following are 22 T cell receptor beta chains from one sample sequenced in a study of breast tumors, draining lymph nodes, adjacent tissues. One entry per CDR3 protein, called by TCRdb with MiXCR from the multiplex PCR reads. The sample comprises 47,000 or so distinct CDR3 sequences, around 23% of which are singletons, and around 8.5% rests with the top ten. The sequenced material came from breast tumor tissue. The receptor set was obtained from a female donor with breast cancer. Some clones in this sample may be carry-over from other donors' samples.

V and J are TRBV10-3 and TRBJ2-7, with TRBD2 matching 10 bases. With V trimmed by 10 bases and J by 6 bases, 6 bases remained unmatched. Germline CDR1 and CDR2: ENHRY and SYGVKD. The CDR3 runs to 12 residues. CDR3 in DNA: TGTGCCACTCAGCGGGAGGGCCGCGAGCAGTACTTC. Residues: CATQREGREQYF.

The sample holds many counts of this clonotype. The chain couples TRBV5-6 to TRBJ2-1; D is possibly TRBD1 (5 bases). The germline gives CDR1 SGHDT, CDR2 YYEEEE. The CDR3 has 16 residues. V was cut by 4 bases and J by 3 bases, with 17 bases left in between. The CDR3: CASSRLLQVGYNEQFF. The CDR3 DNA follows: TGTGCCAGCAGCCGCCTTCTACAGGTAGGCTACAATGAGCAGTTCTTC.

There are many counts of this clonotype. The rearrangement uses TRBV24-1 and TRBJ2-7; D unclear. The CDR3 extends over 13 amino acids. Trimming stripped 4 bases from V and 0 bases from J, with 6 bases between. CDR1 KGHDR and CDR2 SFDVKD come from the germline V gene. CDR3 nucleotide sequence: TGTGCCACCAGTGACCCGGCCTCCTACGAGCAGTACTTC. Its translation: CATSDPASYEQYF.

This clonotype was seen ten or more times. This chain uses TRBV11-2 with TRBJ2-7; 8 bases match TRBD2. V dropped 4 bases and J dropped 12; count of bases not matched to a gene: 11. Germline-derived CDR1 and CDR2 are SGHAT and FQNNGV. This CDR3 has 13 residues. In DNA, the CDR3 is TGTGCCAGCAGCTCCCGGGGTAGCGGGGTTTGGTACTTC. It encodes CASSSRGSGVWYF.

This clonotype was observed at least ten times. The V call is TRBV7-8, the J call TRBJ1-6; D is perhaps TRBD1 (6 bases). V shed 5 bases and J shed 10 bases, with 18 bases lying between them. The CDR3 extends over 15 amino acids. The germline CDR1 and CDR2 sequences are SGHVS and FQNEAQ. The CDR3 protein is CASSPGTTGGSPLHF. The CDR3, as DNA: TGTGCCAGCAGCCCGGGGACAACAGGAGGATCACCCCTCCACTTT.

In this sample, this clonotype turned up many times. The chain employs TRBV7-9 and TRBJ1-2; 7 nucleotides match TRBD1. Trimming cost V 5 bases and J 8 bases; bases outside gene matches: 8. This CDR3 contains 13 residues. Looked up from germline, CDR1 is SEHNR and CDR2 is FQNEAQ (reference sequence). CDR3 residues: CASSRDRADGYTF. The DNA of the CDR3 is TGTGCCAGCAGCCGCGACAGGGCTGACGGCTACACCTTC.

This clonotype appeared many times. The genes are TRBV5-1 and TRBJ2-7, with 8 bases identical to TRBD1. After removal of 2 bases from V and 9 bases from J, the junction contained 13 bases not matched to a gene. The CDR3 length is 15 residues. The germline CDR1 and CDR2 sequences are SGHRS and YFSETQ. The CDR3, as DNA: TGCGCCAGCAGCTTAGCCGGGACAGGCCCAGATGGGCAGTACTTC. The encoded protein is CASSLAGTGPDGQYF.

This clonotype was seen many times. The chain uses TRBV4-1 and TRBJ1-3; unclear D gene. Germline CDR1 reads MGHRA; CDR2 reads YSYEKL. Trimming left V 1 base short and J 4 bases short, with 14 bases between. The length of the CDR3 is 16 residues. DNA of the CDR3: TGCGCCAGCAGCCAAGGATTAAGGGTTGCAGGAAACACCATATATTTT. It encodes CASSQGLRVAGNTIYF.

This sequence joins TRBV19 and TRBJ2-1; D not certain. V lost 1 base and J 4 bases, leaving 11 bases between the germline ends. The CDR3 sequence is 15 residues long. Germline CDR1 reads LNHDA; CDR2 reads SQIVND (reference sequence). The CDR3 nucleotides are TGTGCCAGTAGTATAGGACATATAGAATACAATGAGCAGTTCTTC. Its translation: CASSIGHIEYNEQFF.

This clonotype came up once. Just one base apart from a much larger clone, this may be a read error. V usage is TRBV4-1 and J usage is TRBJ2-1, with 11 bases fitting TRBD2. The CDR3 has 14 amino acids. CDR1 is MGHRA, CDR2 YSYEKL, per germline. DNA of the CDR3: TGCGCCAGCAGCCGGGGACTAGCGGCCAGGGGGCAGCTCTTC. As protein: CASSRGLAARGQLF.

As regards this clonotype: A clone one base away is much larger, so this may be a read error. V is TRBV6-1 and J is TRBJ2-1; 12 bases match TRBD2. From germline, CDR1 is MNHNS and CDR2 SASEGT. The length of the CDR3 is 15 residues. V was clipped by 5 bases and J by 7 bases; unmatched bases: 6. This CDR3 reads CASSTLAGGWNEQFF. As DNA, the CDR3 is TGTGCCAGCAGTACCCTAGCGGGGGGGTGGAATGAGCAGTTCTTC.

This clonotype was observed at least ten times. The J gene is TRBJ1-4, the V gene TRBV19, with 11 positions matching TRBD1. With 9 bases clipped from V and 2 bases from J, the junction kept 5 bases outside the gene matches. Looked up from germline, CDR1 is LNHDA and CDR2 is SQIVND (reference sequence). There are 15 residues in the CDR3. CDR3: CASGQGARTNEKLFF. The CDR3 nucleotides read TGTGCCAGCGGACAGGGGGCGAGGACTAATGAAAAACTGTTTTTT.

The table lists this clonotype with many counts. The V and J genes are TRBV5-6 and TRBJ2-2; 11 bases are a match to TRBD2. From germline, CDR1 is SGHDT and CDR2 YYEEEE. J was trimmed by 4 bases and V by 0 bases; bases with no gene match: 5. CDR3 length: 17 amino acids. CDR3 sequence: CASSLAGGLAGTGELFF. The CDR3 DNA sequence: TGTGCCAGCAGCTTGGCCGGCGGACTAGCGGGCACCGGGGAGCTGTTTTTT.

This clonotype was counted many times. The V and J genes are TRBV4-1 and TRBJ1-6; 9 bases are a match to TRBD1. The junction had 7 bases not matched to a gene; V was cut back by 0 bases and J by 10 bases. The CDR3 has 16 amino acids. CDR1 is MGHRA and CDR2 is YSYEKL in the germline V gene. CDR3 nucleotide sequence: TGCGCCAGCAGCCAAGAGGTGGGACAGGGAAACTCACCCCTCCACTTT. As protein: CASSQEVGQGNSPLHF.

This clonotype was seen at least ten times. The chain uses TRBV19 and TRBJ2-7; the D gene is possibly TRBD1 (6 bases). The ends were cut back, 3 bases at V and 0 bases at J, with 9 bases in the middle. The CDR3 extends over 14 amino acids. Germline CDR1 is LNHDA and CDR2 is SQIVND (reference sequence). The CDR3 loop reads CASSIGTSSYEQYF. The CDR3 DNA reads as TGTGCCAGTAGTATCGGGACAAGCTCCTACGAGCAGTACTTC.

This clonotype was found many times. The chain couples TRBV5-6 to TRBJ2-2; perhaps TRBD1 as D (5 bases). Germline-derived CDR1 and CDR2 are SGHDT and YYEEEE. Between the trimmed V and J ends, which lost 2 bases and 0 bases, there was a span of 14 bases. CDR3 length: 17 amino acids. CDR3 region: CASSFRIRVSNTGELFF. The CDR3 DNA sequence: TGTGCCAGCAGCTTCCGGATCAGGGTCTCGAACACCGGGGAGCTGTTTTTT. Drawing the rest from reference TRBV5-6 and TRBJ2-2, the complete variable domain is DAGVTQSPTHLIKTRGQQVTLRCSPKSGHDTVSWYQQALGQGPQFIFQYYEEEERQRGNFPDRFSGHQFPNYSSELNVNALLLGDSALYLCASSFRIRVSNTGELFFGEGSRLTVL.

With regard to this clonotype: A read error is possible here, since a much larger clone lies one base away. The chain combines TRBV11-3 with TRBJ2-3; 11 bases line up with TRBD2. V trimming: 5 bases; J trimming: 0 bases; junction bases outside the gene matches: 4. The CDR3 is made up of 16 amino acids. Germline assignment: CDR1 SGHNT and CDR2 YENEEA. The DNA of the CDR3 is TGTGCCAGCAGCCGGGGGACTAGCGGTAGCACAGATACGCAGTATTTT. Its translation is CASSRGTSGSTDTQYF.

The rearrangement uses TRBV9 and TRBJ1-2, with D perhaps TRBD1 (5 bases). CDR3 length: 13 residues. Between the trimmed V and J ends, which lost 4 bases and 5 bases, there was a span of 12 bases. Germline V lookup: CDR1 SGDLS, CDR2 YYNGEE. The CDR3 DNA sequence: TGTGCCAGCAGCTCCGAAGGGGAATATGGCTACACCTTC. Amino acids: CASSSEGEYGYTF.

This clonotype was picked up many times. The V and J genes are TRBV2 and TRBJ2-7; TRBD1 matches at 7 bases. Germline V gene lookup returns CDR1 SNHLY and CDR2 FYNNEI. This CDR3 is built from 13 residues. With V trimmed by 6 bases and J by 5 bases, 7 bases remained unmatched. The CDR3 sequence is CASRLTGVNEQYF. In DNA form, the CDR3 reads TGTGCCAGCAGGTTAACAGGGGTCAACGAGCAGTACTTC.

This clonotype was counted at least ten times. The chain couples TRBV2 to TRBJ2-5, with D unresolved. Looked up from germline, CDR1 is SNHLY and CDR2 is FYNNEI. The CDR3 loop spans 15 amino acids. Trimming took off 7 bases at V and 2 bases at J, with 17 bases between the two ends. The CDR3 region is CASIRARGRQETQYF. The CDR3 DNA is TGTGCCAGCATCCGGGCTAGAGGCCGTCAAGAGACCCAGTACTTC.

The table lists this clonotype with many counts. The genes are TRBV11-2 and TRBJ2-7, with D maybe TRBD2 (5 bases). CDR3 length: 11 residues. The germline V gene encodes CDR1 SGHAT and CDR2 FQNNGV. The V end lost 5 bases, the J end lost 3 bases, and 5 bases lay between the germline ends. In DNA, the CDR3 is TGTGCCAGCAGCGACTACTACGAGCAGTACTTC. Protein: CASSDYYEQYF.

This clonotype was found many times. The chain is built from TRBV28 and TRBJ1-3; D might be TRBD1 (6 bases). This CDR3 spans 15 amino acids. CDR1 MDHEN and CDR2 SYDVKM come from the germline V gene. The V gene lost 6 bases and the J gene lost 2 bases, with 14 bases spanning the gap. The CDR3 DNA follows: TGTGCCAGCAGCTCAGGGGAGGGTACTGGAAACACCATATATTTT. This encodes CASSSGEGTGNTIYF.